A selection of T cell receptor beta chains follows, all from one sample in a study of T cells after yellow fever vaccination. TCRdb ran MiXCR on the 5' RACE reads and lists one entry per CDR3 protein. This sample carries 95,000 to 150,000 distinct CDR3 sequences, around 7.7% of them seen once, and the ten largest clones take approximately 2.7%. Here the sequenced sample was CD4+ T cells sorted from PBMCs, taken 10 to 11 days after the first yellow fever vaccination. These receptors came from a man aged 18 to 30 who received the YFV17D yellow fever vaccine. Both conserved end residues are part of each CDR3. A D gene is named only where the DNA matches it firmly. For some rows the clone size is stated as once, few or many, or as a class when expanded; others skip it.

clone size	V gene	D gene	J gene	CDR3 protein	CDR3 DNA
many	TRBV7-2	-	TRBJ2-1	CASSIGGAGNEQFF	TGTGCCAGCAGTATAGGGGGGGCGGGGAATGAGCAGTTCTTC
-	TRBV14	-	TRBJ2-7	CASSQSYEQYF	TGTGCCAGCAGCCAATCATACGAGCAGTACTTC
few	TRBV2	-	TRBJ2-5	CASSEALRGRGTQYF	TGTGCCAGCAGTGAAGCGTTAAGGGGGAGGGGGACCCAGTACTTC
-	TRBV30	TRBD1	TRBJ1-1	CAWVWSGGTEAFF	TGTGCCTGGGTTTGGTCAGGGGGCACTGAAGCTTTCTTT
many	TRBV12-3/TRBV12-4	-	TRBJ2-7	CASSFLRRTQYF	TGTGCCAGCAGTTTCCTTCGAAGAACCCAGTACTTC
many	TRBV4-3	-	TRBJ2-3	CASSPRGNADTQYF	TGCGCCAGCAGCCCACGGGGAAACGCAGATACGCAGTATTTT
few	TRBV5-4	-	TRBJ1-1	CASSLAEGGNTEAFF	TGTGCCAGCAGCTTGGCAGAGGGGGGGAACACTGAAGCTTTCTTT
few	TRBV10-3	-	TRBJ1-2	CAISESIGLNYGYTF	TGTGCCATCAGTGAGTCGATTGGCCTTAACTATGGCTACACCTTC
-	TRBV25-1	TRBD1	TRBJ2-2	CASSDGQGYTGELFF	TGTGCCAGCAGTGACGGACAGGGATACACCGGGGAGCTGTTTTTT
-	TRBV7-9	-	TRBJ1-4	CASSHPTSTRNNEKLFF	TGTGCCAGCAGCCATCCTACTTCTACAAGAAATAATGAAAAACTGTTTTTT